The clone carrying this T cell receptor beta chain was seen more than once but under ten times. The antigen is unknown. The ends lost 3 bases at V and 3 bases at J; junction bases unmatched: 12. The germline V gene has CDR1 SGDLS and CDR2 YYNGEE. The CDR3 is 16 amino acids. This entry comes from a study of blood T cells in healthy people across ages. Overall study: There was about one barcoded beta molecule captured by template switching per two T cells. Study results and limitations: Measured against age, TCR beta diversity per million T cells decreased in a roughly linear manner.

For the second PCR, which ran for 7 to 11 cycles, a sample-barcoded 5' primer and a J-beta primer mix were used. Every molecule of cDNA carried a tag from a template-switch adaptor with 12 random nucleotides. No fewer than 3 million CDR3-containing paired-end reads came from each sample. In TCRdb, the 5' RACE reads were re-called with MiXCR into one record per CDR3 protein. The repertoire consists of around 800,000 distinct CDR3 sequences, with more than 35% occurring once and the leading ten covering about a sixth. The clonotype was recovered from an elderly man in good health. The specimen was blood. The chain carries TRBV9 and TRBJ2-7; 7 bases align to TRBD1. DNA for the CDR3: TGTGCCAGCAGCGGAAGGACAGGCAGTACCGTCTACGAGCAGTACTTC. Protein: CASSGRTGSTVYEQYF.